This TCR beta chain is from a study of T cell changes during pregnancy in multiple sclerosis. This CDR3 spans 14 amino acids. Germline CDR1 is SQVTM and CDR2 is ANQGSEA. Generated by immunoSEQ multiplex PCR, the TCRdb table keeps only in-frame clones and is missing some. The sample lists about 58,000 clones, approximately 93% occurring once. The sequencing here drew on CD8+ T cells from peripheral blood mononuclear cells, taken in the second trimester of pregnancy. The rearrangement uses TRBV29-1 and TRBJ2-5; 7 bases map to TRBD1. Matching the DNA end better, TRBJ2-7 makes the J call doubtful. The clonotype comes from a female donor with multiple sclerosis, enrolled in a pregnancy study. CDR3 in amino acids: CSAKNRGIGYEQYF. The CDR3 DNA reads as TGCAGCGCTAAAAACAGGGGTATTGGCTACGAGCAGTACTTC.